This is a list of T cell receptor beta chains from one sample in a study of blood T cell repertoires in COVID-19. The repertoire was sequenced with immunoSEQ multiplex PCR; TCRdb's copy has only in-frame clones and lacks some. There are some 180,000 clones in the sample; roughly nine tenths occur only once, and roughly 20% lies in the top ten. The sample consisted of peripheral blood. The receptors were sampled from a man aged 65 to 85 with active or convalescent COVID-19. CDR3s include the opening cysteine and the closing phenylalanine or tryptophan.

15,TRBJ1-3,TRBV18,CASSPNSGTDDTIYF
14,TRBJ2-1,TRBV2,CASSEGTGDNEQFF
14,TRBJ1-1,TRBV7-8,CASSFGGGNTEAFF
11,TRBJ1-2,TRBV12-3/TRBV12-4,CASSRGYGYTF
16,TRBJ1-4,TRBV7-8,CASSPTGDLDNEKLFF
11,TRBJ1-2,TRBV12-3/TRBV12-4,CASSLGLGYTF
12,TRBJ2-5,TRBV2,CASSGGGETQYF
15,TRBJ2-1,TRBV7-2,CASSLARAGGLGQFF
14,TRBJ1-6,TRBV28,CASSPGGAASPLHF
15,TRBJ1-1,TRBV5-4,CASSTPRSSFAEAFF
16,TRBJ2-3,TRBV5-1,CASSSQGPRGTDTQYF
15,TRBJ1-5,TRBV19,CASSTTGLGNQPQHF
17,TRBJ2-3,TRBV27,CASSSTLAGGTPDTQYF
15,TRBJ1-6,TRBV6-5,CAIKTWGQGASPLHF
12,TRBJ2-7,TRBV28,CASSSLPDEQYF
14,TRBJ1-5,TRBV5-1,CASSLGQGGQPQHF
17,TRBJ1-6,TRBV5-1,CASSLSFERQRVSPLHF
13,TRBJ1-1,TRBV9,CASSRGVNTEAFF
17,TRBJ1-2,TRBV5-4,CASSWERRTGADDGYTF
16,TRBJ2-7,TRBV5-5,CASSPWGGALIDEQYF
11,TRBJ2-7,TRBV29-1,CSAGTAYEQYF
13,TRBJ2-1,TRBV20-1,CSASTGVNNEQFF
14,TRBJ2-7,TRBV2,CASSGAGPLYEQYF
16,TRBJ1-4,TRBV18,CASSPFNREGGEKLFF
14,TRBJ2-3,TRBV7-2,CASSLGTSTDTQYF
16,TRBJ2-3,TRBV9,CASSTRAGLATDTQYF
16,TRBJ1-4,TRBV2,CASSRDPDSPGGKLFF
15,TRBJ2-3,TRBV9,CASSVADRSTDTQYF
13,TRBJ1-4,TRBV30,CAWSWAGNEKLFF
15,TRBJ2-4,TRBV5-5,CASSLVGSGSAAQYF
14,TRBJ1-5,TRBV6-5,CASSSGAVTQPQHF
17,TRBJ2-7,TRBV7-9,CASSLQMGLAGDYEQYF
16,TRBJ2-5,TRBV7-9,CASSHLRGTGGETQYF
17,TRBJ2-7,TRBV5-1,CASSLVGWRELSYEQYF
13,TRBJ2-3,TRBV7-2,CASSFEGVDTQYF
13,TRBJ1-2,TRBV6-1,CASSDRVLLGYTF
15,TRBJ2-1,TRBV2,CASGSGTYSYNEQFF
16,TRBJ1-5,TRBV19,CASSRGQGALNQPQHF
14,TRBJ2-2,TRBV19,CASRGAQGFGELFF
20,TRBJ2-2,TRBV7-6,CASSLVFGLAGSRFTGELFF
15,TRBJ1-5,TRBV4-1,CASSQDGAANQPQHF
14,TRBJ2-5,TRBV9,CASSAIRGGETQYF
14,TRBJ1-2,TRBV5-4,CASSWTGSNYGYTF
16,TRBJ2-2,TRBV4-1,CASMGTSGNKRGELFF
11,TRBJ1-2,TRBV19,CASRSQDGYTF
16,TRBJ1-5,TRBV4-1,CASSHAQTDSNQPQHF
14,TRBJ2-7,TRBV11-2,CASSGGTGPYEQYF
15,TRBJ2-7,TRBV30,CAWNRKTYLSYEQYF
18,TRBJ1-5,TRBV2,CASSPWTGAPLSDQPQHF
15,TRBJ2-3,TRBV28,CASSSEGGPTDTQYF
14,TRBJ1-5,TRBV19,CASTRTASNQPQHF
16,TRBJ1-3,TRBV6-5,CASSYSRGLSGNTIYF
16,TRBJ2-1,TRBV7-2,CASSLIFTSGSDEQFF
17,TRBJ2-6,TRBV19,CASSIAEAYSGANVLTF
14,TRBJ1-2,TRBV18,CASSPQGINYGYTF